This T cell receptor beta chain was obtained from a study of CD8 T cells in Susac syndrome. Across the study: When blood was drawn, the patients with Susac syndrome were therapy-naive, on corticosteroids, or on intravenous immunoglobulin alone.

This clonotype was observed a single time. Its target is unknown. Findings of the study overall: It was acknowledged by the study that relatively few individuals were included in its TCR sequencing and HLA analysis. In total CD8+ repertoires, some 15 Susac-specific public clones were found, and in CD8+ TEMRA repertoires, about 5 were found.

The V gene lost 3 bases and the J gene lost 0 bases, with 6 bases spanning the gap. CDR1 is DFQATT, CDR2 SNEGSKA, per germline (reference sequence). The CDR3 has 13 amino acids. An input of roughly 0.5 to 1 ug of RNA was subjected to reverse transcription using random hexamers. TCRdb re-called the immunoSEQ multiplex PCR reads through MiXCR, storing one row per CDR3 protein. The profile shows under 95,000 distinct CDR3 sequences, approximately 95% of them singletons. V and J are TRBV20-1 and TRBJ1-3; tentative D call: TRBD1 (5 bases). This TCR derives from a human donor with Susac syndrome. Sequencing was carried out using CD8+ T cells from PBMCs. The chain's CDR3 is CSARDNSGNTIYF. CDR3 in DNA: TGCAGTGCTAGGGACAACTCTGGAAACACCATATATTTT.